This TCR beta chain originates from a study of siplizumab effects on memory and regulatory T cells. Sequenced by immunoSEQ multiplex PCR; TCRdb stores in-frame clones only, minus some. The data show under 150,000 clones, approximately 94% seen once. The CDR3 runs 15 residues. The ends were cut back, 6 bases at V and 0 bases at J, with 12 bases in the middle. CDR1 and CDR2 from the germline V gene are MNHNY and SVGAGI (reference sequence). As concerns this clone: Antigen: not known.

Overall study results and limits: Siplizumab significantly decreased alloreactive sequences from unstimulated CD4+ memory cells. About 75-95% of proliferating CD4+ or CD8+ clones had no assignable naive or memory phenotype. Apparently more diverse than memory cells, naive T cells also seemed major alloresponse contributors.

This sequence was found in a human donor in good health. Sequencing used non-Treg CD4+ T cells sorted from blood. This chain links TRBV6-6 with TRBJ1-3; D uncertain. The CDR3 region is CASRDSYNSGNTIYF. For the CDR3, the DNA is TGTGCCAGCAGAGATAGCTACAACTCTGGAAACACCATATATTTT.